This entry describes one T cell receptor beta chain. Its matching antigen is unknown. PCR was performed using 60 Vbeta and 13 Jbeta primers. Per the original methods: A follow-up analysis tallied about 80 million unique TCR beta chains, roughly 11 million shared. Some clones are missing from TCRdb's copy, which holds only in-frame ones; the method was immunoSEQ multiplex PCR. V and J calls and clone size come straight from that table; D and trimming were deduced from the DNA. Recorded here are about 53,000 clones; the top ten clones represent roughly 12%. The data are from a study of cytomegalovirus exposure and HLA in healthy donors. About the study: The 100 million to 120 million unique TCR beta sequences, from around 200 million T cells, were found by an earlier analysis. Findings of the study overall: Within the data, a cluster of highly shared sequence variants was likely a sequencing artifact.

The CDR3 contains 12 residues. Germline CDR1 reads SNHLY; CDR2 reads FYNNEI. Between the trimmed V and J ends, which lost 6 bases and 8 bases, there was a span of 13 bases. These donors, healthy bone marrow donors, were studied. The sequenced sample consisted of PBMCs. This TCR derives from a man between 18 and 29 years old in good health and CMV-seropositive. The V call is TRBV2, the J call TRBJ1-1; D might be TRBD1 (6 bases). CDR3 loop: CASSQTGPEAFF. CDR3 DNA: TGTGCCAGCAGCCAAACAGGGCCCGAAGCTTTCTTT.